The present T cell receptor (beta chain) was sequenced within a study of CD8 T cells in Susac syndrome. The germline V gene has CDR1 SNHLY and CDR2 FYNNEI. Trimming took off 3 bases at V and 4 bases at J, with 7 bases between the two ends. This CDR3 spans 12 amino acids. Random-hexamer reverse transcription was applied to about 0.45 to 1 ug RNA. Amplification of TCR beta CDR3 by immunoSEQ multiplex PCR spanned 54 Vbeta and 13 Jbeta. TCRdb passed the immunoSEQ multiplex PCR reads through MiXCR, listing each CDR3 protein once. The sample yields about 120,000 distinct CDR3 sequences, 94% seen once. The source is a human donor in good health. The chain links TRBV2 to TRBJ2-7; D is ambiguous. Sequenced input: CD4+ T cells from PBMCs. The chain's CDR3 is CASSERQYEQYF. In DNA, the CDR3 is TGTGCCAGCAGTGAGAGGCAATACGAGCAGTACTTC. The full variable domain, in which reference TRBV2 and TRBJ2-7 provide the parts outside the CDR3, is EPEVTQTPSHQVTQMGQEVILRCVPISNHLYFYWYRQILGQKVEFLVSFYNNEISEKSEIFDDQFSVERPDGSNFTLKIRSTKLEDSAMYFCASSERQYEQYFGPGTRLTVT.